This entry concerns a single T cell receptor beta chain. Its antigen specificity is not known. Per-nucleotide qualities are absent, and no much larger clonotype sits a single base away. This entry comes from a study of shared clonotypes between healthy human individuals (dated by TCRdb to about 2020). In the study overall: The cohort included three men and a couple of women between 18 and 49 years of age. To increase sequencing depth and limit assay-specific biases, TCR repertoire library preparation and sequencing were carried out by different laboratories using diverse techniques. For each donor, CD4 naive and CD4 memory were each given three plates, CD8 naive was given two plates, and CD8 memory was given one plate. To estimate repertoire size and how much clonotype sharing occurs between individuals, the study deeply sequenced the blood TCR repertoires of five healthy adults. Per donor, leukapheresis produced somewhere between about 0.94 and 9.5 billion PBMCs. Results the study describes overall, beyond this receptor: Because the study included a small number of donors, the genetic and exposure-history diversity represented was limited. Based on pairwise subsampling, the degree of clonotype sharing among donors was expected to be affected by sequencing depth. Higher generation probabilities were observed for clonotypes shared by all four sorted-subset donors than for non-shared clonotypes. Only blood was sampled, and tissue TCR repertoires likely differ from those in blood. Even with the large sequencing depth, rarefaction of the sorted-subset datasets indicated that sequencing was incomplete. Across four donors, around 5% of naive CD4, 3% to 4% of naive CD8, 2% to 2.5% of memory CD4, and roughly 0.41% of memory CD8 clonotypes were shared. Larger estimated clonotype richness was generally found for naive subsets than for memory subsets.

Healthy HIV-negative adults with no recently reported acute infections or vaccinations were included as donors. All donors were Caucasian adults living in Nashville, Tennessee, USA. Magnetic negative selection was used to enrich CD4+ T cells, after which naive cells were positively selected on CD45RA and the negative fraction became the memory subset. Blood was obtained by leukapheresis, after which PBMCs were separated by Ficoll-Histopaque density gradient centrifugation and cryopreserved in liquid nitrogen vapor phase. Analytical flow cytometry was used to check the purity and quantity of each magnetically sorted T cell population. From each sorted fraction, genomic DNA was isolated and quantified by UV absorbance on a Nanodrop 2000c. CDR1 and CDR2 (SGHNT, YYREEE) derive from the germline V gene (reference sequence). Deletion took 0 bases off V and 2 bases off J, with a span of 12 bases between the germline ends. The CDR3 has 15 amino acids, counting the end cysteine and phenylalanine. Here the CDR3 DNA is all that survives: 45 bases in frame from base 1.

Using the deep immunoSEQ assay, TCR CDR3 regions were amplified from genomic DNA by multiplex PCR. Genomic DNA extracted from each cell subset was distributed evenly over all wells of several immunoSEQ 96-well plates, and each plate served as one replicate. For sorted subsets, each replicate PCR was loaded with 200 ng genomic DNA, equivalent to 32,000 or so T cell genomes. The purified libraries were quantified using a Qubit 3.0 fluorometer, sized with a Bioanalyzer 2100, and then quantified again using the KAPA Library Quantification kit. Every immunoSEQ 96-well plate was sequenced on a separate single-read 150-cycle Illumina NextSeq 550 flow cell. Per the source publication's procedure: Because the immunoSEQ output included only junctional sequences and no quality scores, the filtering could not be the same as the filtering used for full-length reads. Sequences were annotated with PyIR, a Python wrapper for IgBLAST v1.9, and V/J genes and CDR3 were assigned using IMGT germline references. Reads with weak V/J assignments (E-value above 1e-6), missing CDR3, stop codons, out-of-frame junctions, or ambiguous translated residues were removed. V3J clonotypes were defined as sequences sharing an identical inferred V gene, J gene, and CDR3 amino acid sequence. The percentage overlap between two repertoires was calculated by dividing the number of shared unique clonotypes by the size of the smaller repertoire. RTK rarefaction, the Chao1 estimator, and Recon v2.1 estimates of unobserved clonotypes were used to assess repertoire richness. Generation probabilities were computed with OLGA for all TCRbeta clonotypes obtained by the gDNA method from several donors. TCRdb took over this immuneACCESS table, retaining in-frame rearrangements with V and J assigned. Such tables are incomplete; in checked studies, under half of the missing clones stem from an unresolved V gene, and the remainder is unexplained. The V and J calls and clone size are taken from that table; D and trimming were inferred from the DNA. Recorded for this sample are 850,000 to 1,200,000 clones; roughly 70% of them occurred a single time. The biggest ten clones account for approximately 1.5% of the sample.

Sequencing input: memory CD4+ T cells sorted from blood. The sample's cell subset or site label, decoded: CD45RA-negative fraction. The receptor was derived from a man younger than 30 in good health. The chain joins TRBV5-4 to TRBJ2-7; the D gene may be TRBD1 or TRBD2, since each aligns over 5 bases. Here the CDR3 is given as CASSLAGGGPYEQYF. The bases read TGTGCCAGCAGCTTGGCTGGTGGGGGACCCTACGAGCAGTACTTC.